The sequence of this T cell receptor (beta chain) was determined in a study of blood T cell repertoires in COVID-19. Study summary: Researchers got acute and convalescent COVID-19 samples from the United States, Italy and Spain. T cells, B-cell-depleted T cells, or PBMCs provided the cDNA or gDNA that served as material.

In the source study's methods: Reference gene primer amplification yielded estimated nucleated cell counts. Only in-frame clones appear in the TCRdb table, and some are missing; sequencing was by immunoSEQ multiplex PCR. V and J calls and clone size come straight from that table; D and trimming were deduced from the DNA. Seen here are around 94,000 clones, around nine tenths observed once, and the top ten hold under 3%. Germline values: CDR1 SEHNR, CDR2 FQNEAQ (reference sequence). CDR3 length: 13 residues. V lost 6 bases and J 5 bases, leaving 13 bases between the germline ends. This TCR was sampled from a man aged 50 to 60 with active or convalescent COVID-19. Sequenced sample: peripheral blood. The genes are TRBV7-9 and TRBJ1-1; D is uncertain. The CDR3 region has the DNA TGTGCCAGCAGGCCAGCGGGGTGGACTGAAGCTTTCTTT. Its translation is CASRPAGWTEAFF.